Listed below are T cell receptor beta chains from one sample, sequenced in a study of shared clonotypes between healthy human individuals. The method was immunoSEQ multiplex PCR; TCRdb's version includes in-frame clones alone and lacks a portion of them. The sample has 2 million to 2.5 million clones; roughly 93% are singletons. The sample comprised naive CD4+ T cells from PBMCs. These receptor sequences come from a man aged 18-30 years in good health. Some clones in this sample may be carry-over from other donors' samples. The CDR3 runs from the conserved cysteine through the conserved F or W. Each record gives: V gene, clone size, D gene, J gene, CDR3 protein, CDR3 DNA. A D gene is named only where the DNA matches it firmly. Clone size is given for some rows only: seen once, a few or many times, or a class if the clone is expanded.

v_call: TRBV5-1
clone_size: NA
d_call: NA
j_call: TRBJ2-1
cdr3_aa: CASSLVAASYNEQFF
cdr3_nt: TGCGCCAGCAGCTTGGTAGCAGCCTCCTACAATGAGCAGTTCTTC

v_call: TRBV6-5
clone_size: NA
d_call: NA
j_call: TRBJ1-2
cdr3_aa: CASSRKTINYGYTF
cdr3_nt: TGTGCCAGCAGCCGAAAGACGATAAACTATGGCTACACCTTC

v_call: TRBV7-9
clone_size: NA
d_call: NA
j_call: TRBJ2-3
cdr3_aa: CASSLSLATISPLQYF
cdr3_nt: TGTGCCAGCAGCCTTTCCCTCGCCACCATATCACCTCTGCAGTATTTT

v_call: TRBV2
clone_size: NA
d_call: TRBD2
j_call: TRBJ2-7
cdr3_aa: CASRQGLASYEQYF
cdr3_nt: TGTGCCAGCCGCCAAGGACTAGCGTCCTACGAGCAGTACTTC

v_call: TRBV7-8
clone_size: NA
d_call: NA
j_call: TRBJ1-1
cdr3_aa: CASRPVGGYTEAFF
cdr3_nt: TGTGCCAGCAGACCAGTAGGAGGGTATACTGAAGCTTTCTTT

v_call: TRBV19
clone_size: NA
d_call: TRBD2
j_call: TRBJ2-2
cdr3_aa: CASSKLAGNTGELFF
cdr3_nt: TGTGCCAGTAGTAAGCTAGCGGGGAACACCGGGGAGCTGTTTTTT

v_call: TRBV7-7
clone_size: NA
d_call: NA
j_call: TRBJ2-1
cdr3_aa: CASSASASSYNEQFF
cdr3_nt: TGTGCCAGCAGCGCTAGCGCGAGCTCCTACAATGAGCAGTTCTTC

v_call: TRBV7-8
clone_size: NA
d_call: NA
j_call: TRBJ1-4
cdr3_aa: CASSFEIRTRSNEKLFF
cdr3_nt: TGTGCCAGCAGCTTTGAGATCCGGACCAGGTCTAATGAAAAACTGTTTTTT

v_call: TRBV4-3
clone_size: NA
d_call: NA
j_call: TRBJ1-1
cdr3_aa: CASSRQPPASAGTEAFF
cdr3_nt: TGCGCCAGCAGCCGGCAGCCTCCGGCCAGCGCCGGAACTGAAGCTTTCTTT

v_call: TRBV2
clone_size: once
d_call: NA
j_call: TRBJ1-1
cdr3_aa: CASSGEMGTEAFF
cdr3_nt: TGTGCCAGCAGTGGGGAAATGGGCACTGAAGCTTTCTTT

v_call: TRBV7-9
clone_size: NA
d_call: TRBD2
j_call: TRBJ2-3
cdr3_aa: CASSPGLAGTTDTQYF
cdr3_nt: TGTGCCAGCAGCCCCGGACTAGCGGGGACCACAGATACGCAGTATTTT

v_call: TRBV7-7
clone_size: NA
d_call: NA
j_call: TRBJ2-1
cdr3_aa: CASSLAGPPSYNEQFF
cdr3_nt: TGTGCCAGCAGCTTAGCCGGACCGCCTTCCTACAATGAGCAGTTCTTC

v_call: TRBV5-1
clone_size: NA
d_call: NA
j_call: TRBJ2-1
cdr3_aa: CASATGSSYNEQFF
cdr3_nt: TGCGCCAGCGCTACAGGGAGTTCCTACAATGAGCAGTTCTTC

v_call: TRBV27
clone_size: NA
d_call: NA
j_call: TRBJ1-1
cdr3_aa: CASRVLAVGVETEAFF
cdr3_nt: NA

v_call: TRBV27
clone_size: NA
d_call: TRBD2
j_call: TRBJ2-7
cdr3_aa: CASSPVWGGSSYEQYF
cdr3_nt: TGTGCCAGCAGCCCCGTCTGGGGCGGGAGCTCCTACGAGCAGTACTTC

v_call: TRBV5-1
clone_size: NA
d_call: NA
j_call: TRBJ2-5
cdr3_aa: CASSPGASQETQYF
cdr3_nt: TGCGCCAGCAGCCCGGGAGCCTCCCAAGAGACCCAGTACTTC

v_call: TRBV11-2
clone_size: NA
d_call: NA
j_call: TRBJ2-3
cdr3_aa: CASSRLGLGTDTQYF
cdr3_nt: TGTGCCAGCAGCCGACTGGGGCTTGGCACAGATACGCAGTATTTT

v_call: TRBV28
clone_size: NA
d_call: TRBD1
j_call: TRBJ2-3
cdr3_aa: CASSPGTGPTDTQYF
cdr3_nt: TGTGCCAGCAGCCCCGGGACAGGCCCCACAGATACGCAGTATTTT

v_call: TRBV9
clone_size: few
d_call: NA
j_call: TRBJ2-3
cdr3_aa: CASSAPGSSTDTQYF
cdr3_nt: TGTGCCAGCAGCGCGCCGGGCTCCTCCACAGATACGCAGTATTTT

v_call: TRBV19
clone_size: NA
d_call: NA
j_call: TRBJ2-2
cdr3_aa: CASSILISTGELFF
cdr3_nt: TGTGCCAGTAGTATACTCATTTCCACCGGGGAGCTGTTTTTT

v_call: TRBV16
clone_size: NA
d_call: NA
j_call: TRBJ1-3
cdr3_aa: CASSPPQGTGNTIYF
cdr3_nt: TGTGCCAGCAGCCCGCCACAGGGAACTGGAAACACCATATATTTT

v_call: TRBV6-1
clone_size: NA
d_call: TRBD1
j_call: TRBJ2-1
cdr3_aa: CASRTGFDEQFF
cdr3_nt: TGTGCCAGCAGGACAGGGTTCGATGAGCAGTTCTTC

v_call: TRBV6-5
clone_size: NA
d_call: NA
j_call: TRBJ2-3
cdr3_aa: CASALSDTQYF
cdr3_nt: TGTGCCAGCGCCCTTAGCGATACGCAGTATTTT

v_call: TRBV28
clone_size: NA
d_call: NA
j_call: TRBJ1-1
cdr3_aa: CASSLVRGGTEAFF
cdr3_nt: TGTGCCAGCAGTCTAGTACGGGGAGGCACTGAAGCTTTCTTT